Listed here are 15 T cell receptor beta chains from one sample, sequenced in a study of pediatric ulcerative colitis. TCRdb's copy holds only in-frame clones and misses some; the assay was immunoSEQ multiplex PCR. The table has about 35,000 clones, roughly 81% seen once; the top ten hold around 0.96%. During colonoscopy, one to two rectal pinch biopsies were collected. The sample comprised gut tissue. The receptors here all came from a boy younger than 18 with mild ulcerative colitis.

The rearrangement uses TRBV19 and TRBJ1-2; 8 nucleotides align to TRBD1. The CDR3 covers 13 residues. V shed 5 bases, J shed 4 bases, and the junction held 3 bases outside the gene matches. The V gene's germline CDR1 is LNHDA and CDR2 SQIVND (reference sequence). In nucleotides, the CDR3 is TGTGCCAGTAGTCAAACAGGGGGCTATGGCTACACCTTC. Translated, it gives CASSQTGGYGYTF.

The chain couples TRBV5-1 to TRBJ1-1, with D perhaps TRBD1 (6 bases). Trimming stripped 5 bases from V and 2 bases from J, with 13 bases between. Germline V gives CDR1 SGHRS, CDR2 YFSETQ. The CDR3 runs to 14 residues. The DNA for the CDR3 is TGCGCCAGCAGGGAGGGGACAAGAAACACTGAAGCTTTCTTT. As protein: CASREGTRNTEAFF.

The chain joins TRBV5-1 to TRBJ2-2; D call uncertain. The V end lost 0 bases, the J end lost 6 bases, and 6 bases lay between the germline ends. This CDR3 is built from 13 residues. Germline CDR1 and CDR2: SGHRS and YFSETQ. The CDR3 is CASSLALAGELFF. The DNA of the CDR3 is TGCGCCAGCAGCTTGGCTCTAGCCGGGGAGCTGTTTTTT. Using reference TRBV5-1 and TRBJ2-2 for the parts outside the CDR3, the full variable domain is KAGVTQTPRYLIKTRGQQVTLSCSPISGHRSVSWYQQTPGQGLQFLFEYFSETQRNKGNFPGRFSGRQFSNSRSEMNVSTLELGDSALYLCASSLALAGELFFGEGSRLTVL.

With respect to this clone: Germline is not matched at one junction end, which may reflect a read error. The CDR3 reads CASSEWIGTTGGKGANEKLFF. In DNA, the CDR3 is TGTGCCAGCAGTGAATGGATTGGGACGACAGGGGGCAAGGGGGCTAACGAAAAACTGTTTTTT. This rearrangement joins TRBV2 to TRBJ1-4, with TRBD1 matching over 10 bases. The CDR3 spans 21 residues. In germline, CDR1 is SNHLY, CDR2 FYNNEI.

Only one count was recorded for this clone. The J gene is TRBJ2-7, the V gene TRBV7-2, with a weak D call TRBD2 (5 bases). V lost 5 bases and J lost 3, with 17 bases in between. CDR1 is SGHTA, CDR2 FQGNSA, per germline. This CDR3 spans 15 amino acids. The CDR3 DNA reads TGTGCCAGCAGCCAACGCGGAGGCCGATTCTACGAGCAGTACTTC. As protein: CASSQRGGRFYEQYF.

This chain links TRBV5-4 with TRBJ1-1; D gene unclear. The CDR3 totals 13 residues. CDR1 is SGHNT and CDR2 is YYREEE in the germline V gene (reference sequence). V lost 0 bases, J lost 6 bases, and 9 bases lay in between. CDR3 sequence: CASSLGRGAEAFF. As DNA, the CDR3 is TGTGCCAGCAGCTTGGGGCGTGGGGCTGAAGCTTTCTTT.

The CDR3 reads CASSPVGQGGVLTF. As DNA, the CDR3 is TGTGCCAGCAGCCCCGTAGGGCAGGGGGGCGTCCTGACTTTC. V and J are TRBV11-3 and TRBJ2-6; TRBD1 might be the D (7 bases). The germline gives CDR1 SGHNT, CDR2 YENEEA. V dropped 5 bases and J dropped 12 bases, with 17 bases sitting between them. This CDR3 is built from 14 residues. The whole variable domain, remainder taken from reference TRBV11-3 and TRBJ2-6, is EAGVVQSPRYKIIEKKQPVAFWCNPISGHNTLYWYLQNLGQGPELLIRYENEEAVDDSQLPKDRFSAERLKGVDSTLKIQPAELGDSAVYLCASSPVGQGGVLTFGAGSRLTVL.

The gene calls are TRBV4-1 and TRBJ1-2, with D perhaps TRBD1 (5 bases). Deletions cut 2 bases from V and 2 bases from J, with 12 bases between. The CDR3 runs 15 residues. CDR1 is MGHRA and CDR2 is YSYEKL in the germline V gene. DNA for the CDR3: TGCGCCAGCAGCCAACCGGGACGTGCGAACTATGGCTACACCTTC. Its translation: CASSQPGRANYGYTF.

The rearrangement uses TRBV21-1 and TRBJ2-7; the table gives TRBD2 as D, unverified against the DNA. TRBV21-1 is shown as a pseudogene. This CDR3 is 16 amino acids long. The chain's CDR3 is CASWGLAGGESYEQYF. DNA for the CDR3: TGTGCCAGCTGGGGACTAGCGGGGGGCGAGTCCTACGAGCAGTACTTC.

This clone was seen a handful of times. The chain combines TRBV2 with TRBJ2-7; 8 nucleotides agree with TRBD1. The CDR3 extends over 12 amino acids. V gave up 11 bases and J gave up 1 base; unmatched junction bases: 4. The germline V gene encodes CDR1 SNHLY and CDR2 FYNNEI. The CDR3 is CAGGQASYEQYF. The CDR3 region has the DNA TGTGCCGGGGGACAGGCGTCCTACGAGCAGTACTTC.

J is TRBJ1-1 and V is TRBV20-1, with D maybe TRBD1 (5 bases). Deletions cut 8 bases from V and 7 bases from J, with 14 bases between. Germline V gene lookup returns CDR1 DFQATT and CDR2 SNEGSKA (reference sequence). The length of the CDR3 is 11 residues. The CDR3 protein is CSTQGIGEAFF. The CDR3 nucleotides are TGCAGTACTCAGGGTATCGGTGAAGCTTTCTTT.

The chain links TRBV7-9 to TRBJ1-1; TRBD1 agrees at 8 bases. This CDR3 spans 13 amino acids. CDR1 is SEHNR and CDR2 is FQNEAQ in the germline V gene (reference sequence). Trimming at V came to 5 bases and at J to 6 bases, leaving 5 bases not matched to a gene. The CDR3 coding sequence is TGTGCCAGCAGCCGTCCAGGGGGCGCTGAAGCTTTCTTT. Amino acids: CASSRPGGAEAFF.

V is TRBV29-1 and J is TRBJ1-2; a possible D gene is TRBD1 (5 bases). V lost 6 bases and J lost 7, with 18 bases in between. There are 13 residues in the CDR3. CDR1 and CDR2 from the germline V gene are SQVTM and ANQGSEA. The chain's CDR3 is CSVTGTLGSGYTF. The CDR3 DNA reads as TGCAGCGTAACCGGGACCTTGGGTTCTGGCTACACCTTC.

The chain links TRBV7-9 to TRBJ2-3; D is ambiguous. Germline CDR1 SEHNR, CDR2 FQNEAQ (reference sequence). The length of the CDR3 is 13 residues. Trimming shortened V by 3 bases and J by 8 bases, and 12 bases separated the two germline ends. CDR3 sequence (DNA): TGTGCCAGCAGCTTTTCTTCAAGAGTTACGCAGTATTTT. It translates to CASSFSSRVTQYF.

The chain is built from TRBV5-5 and TRBJ1-2, with no clear D. The germline gives CDR1 SGHKS, CDR2 YYEKEE (reference sequence). This CDR3 comprises 16 residues. The ends were cut back, 0 bases at V and 0 bases at J, with 12 bases in the middle. CDR3: CASSLAAQPSNYGYTF. The CDR3 nucleotides read TGTGCCAGCAGCTTGGCCGCCCAGCCTTCTAACTATGGCTACACCTTC.